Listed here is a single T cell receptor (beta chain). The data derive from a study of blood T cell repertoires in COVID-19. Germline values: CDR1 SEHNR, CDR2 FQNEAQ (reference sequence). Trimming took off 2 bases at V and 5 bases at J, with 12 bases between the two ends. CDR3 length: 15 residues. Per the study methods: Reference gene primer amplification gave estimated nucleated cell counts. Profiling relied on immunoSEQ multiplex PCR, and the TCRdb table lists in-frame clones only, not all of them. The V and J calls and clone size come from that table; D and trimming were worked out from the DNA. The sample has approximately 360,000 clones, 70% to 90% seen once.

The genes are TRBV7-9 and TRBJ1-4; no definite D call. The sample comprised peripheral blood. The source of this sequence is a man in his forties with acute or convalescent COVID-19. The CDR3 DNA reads TGTGCCAGCAGCTTACCGAGGATAAAAAATGAAAAACTGTTTTTT. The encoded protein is CASSLPRIKNEKLFF.